This T cell receptor (beta chain) is from a study of blood T cell repertoires in COVID-19. As for the study in general: Sources were T cells, B-cell-depleted T cells, or PBMCs; the material itself was cDNA or gDNA.

Participant reports of clinical history set cohort assignment. A remark on this clone: The sample has other DNA sequences that encode this CDR3 too.

Assay: immunoSEQ multiplex PCR; the TCRdb copy retains only in-frame clones and omits some. The sample yields some 240,000 clones, about 85% seen once. Sequences were obtained from PBMCs or T cells enriched from blood (not recorded which). This TCR was sampled from a woman in her fifties or sixties who had been exposed to COVID-19.

The CDR3 DNA follows: TGTGCCAGCAGCTTAGTGGGGGGACAGCCCCAGCATTTT. Translation gives CASSLVGGQPQHF. The chain uses TRBV7-2 and TRBJ1-5; tentative D call: TRBD1 (5 bases). The V end lost 1 base, the J end lost 7 bases, and 8 bases lay between the germline ends. The CDR3 totals 13 residues. The germline CDR1 and CDR2 sequences are SGHTA and FQGNSA.